Detailed here is one TCR beta chain. The sample comes from a study of T cell changes during pregnancy in multiple sclerosis. Sequencing used immunoSEQ multiplex PCR; TCRdb keeps in-frame clones, though not all of them. The data contain around 60,000 clones, just over 90% of them singletons. This CDR3 is 14 amino acids long. The germline V and J ends were trimmed by 4 bases and 5 bases, with 11 bases remaining between them. Germline V gives CDR1 LNHDA, CDR2 SQIVND (reference sequence). The receptor was isolated from a female donor with multiple sclerosis, enrolled in a pregnancy study. This rearrangement joins TRBV19 to TRBJ1-4, with a weak D call TRBD1 (6 bases). The sequences come from peripheral blood, collected after pregnancy. The CDR3 reads CASSTTGNNEKLFF. Here the CDR3 DNA reads TGTGCCAGTAGTACGACAGGCAACAATGAAAAACTGTTTTTT.